The 15 T cell receptor beta chains in this list originate from one sample, sequenced in a study of T-cell memory formation after mild COVID-19. MiXCR, applied by TCRdb to the 5' RACE reads, yields one record per CDR3 protein. Of hundreds of thousands of distinct CDR3 sequences listed, 25% to 30% are singletons. Material: PBMCs or a T cell subset sorted from them (not recorded which). All receptors come from an adult woman who had mild COVID-19 (a few samples of this study predate the infection). Cell type and time point are not known.

The genes are TRBV20-1 and TRBJ1-1; perhaps TRBD1 as D (6 bases). The CDR3 has 15 amino acids. Germline loops: CDR1 DFQATT, CDR2 SNEGSKA (reference sequence). Trimming took off 1 base at V and 4 bases at J, with 16 bases between the two ends. The CDR3 loop reads CSARVAGGGGTEAFF. In DNA, the CDR3 is TGCAGTGCTAGAGTAGCGGGGGGCGGTGGCACTGAAGCTTTCTTT.

This chain connects TRBV7-8 to TRBJ1-6, with D perhaps TRBD1 (5 bases). The CDR3 is 13 amino acids. Germline loops: CDR1 SGHVS, CDR2 FQNEAQ. Trimming removed 2 bases from V and 8 bases from J, with 7 bases in between. The CDR3 loop reads CASSLSGDSPLHF. Here the CDR3 DNA reads TGTGCCAGCAGCTTATCGGGGGATTCACCCCTCCACTTT. The full variable domain, rest sourced from reference TRBV7-8 and TRBJ1-6, is GAGVSQSPRYKVAKRGQDVALRCDPISGHVSLFWYQQALGQGPEFLTYFQNEAQLDKSGLPSDRFFAERPEGSVSTLKIQRTQQEDSAVYLCASSLSGDSPLHFGNGTRLTVT.

The chain is built from TRBV6-5 and TRBJ1-2; tentatively, D is TRBD1 (5 bases). The V gene lost 2 bases and the J gene lost 4 bases, with 11 bases spanning the gap. The CDR3 extends over 14 amino acids. Germline V CDR1 and CDR2: MNHEY, SVGAGI. The CDR3 region is CASSYNRDGYGYTF. As DNA, the CDR3 is TGTGCCAGCAGTTACAACCGGGACGGCTATGGCTACACCTTC.

This clonotype was seen more than once but under ten times. The chain couples TRBV7-8 to TRBJ1-1, with D uncertain. Germline CDR1 SGHVS, CDR2 FQNEAQ. V was cut by 0 bases and J by 1 base, with 15 bases left in between. The CDR3 covers 17 residues. The CDR3 DNA reads as TGTGCCAGCAGCTTAGCGGTATGGAGGAGAGGGAACACTGAAGCTTTCTTT. The encoded protein is CASSLAVWRRGNTEAFF.

This clonotype was recorded a few times. CDR3 residues: CSVDTGRQGALRGYTF. CDR3 sequence (DNA): TGCAGCGTTGATACGGGTAGACAGGGGGCTTTGAGGGGCTACACCTTC. The J gene is TRBJ1-2, the V gene TRBV29-1; 10 bases fit TRBD1. The CDR3 has 16 residues. CDR1 is SQVTM, CDR2 ANQGSEA, per germline. The junction had 15 bases not matched to a gene; V was cut back by 3 bases and J by 8 bases.

The chain couples TRBV5-8 to TRBJ2-2; 10 bases map to TRBD1. The CDR3 is 17 amino acids. CDR1 is SGHTS, CDR2 YDEGEE, per germline. J gave up 5 bases and V 5 bases, and 12 bases lay outside the gene matches. The CDR3 bases are TGTGCCAGCAGTCCCAGTCCCCGGGACAGGGGTACCGGGGAGCTGTTTTTT. Translated: CASSPSPRDRGTGELFF. Full variable domain (rest looked up from reference TRBV5-8 and TRBJ2-2): EAGVTQSPTHLIKTRGQQATLRCSPISGHTSVYWYQQALGLGLQFLLWYDEGEERNRGNFPPRFSGRQFPNYSSELNVNALELEDSALYLCASSPSPRDRGTGELFFGEGSRLTVL.

This chain joins TRBV7-9 and TRBJ2-7; TRBD2 aligns across 8 bases. The CDR3 length is 14 residues. Germline CDR1 is SEHNR and CDR2 is FQNEAQ (reference sequence). Trimming at V came to 5 bases and at J to 2 bases, leaving 5 bases not matched to a gene. CDR3 loop: CASSPLAGTYEQYF. The DNA for the CDR3 is TGTGCCAGCAGCCCTCTAGCGGGCACCTACGAGCAGTACTTC.

The chain carries TRBV27 and TRBJ1-5; 11 nucleotides align to TRBD1. This CDR3 is 15 amino acids long. V gave up 4 bases and J gave up 8 bases; unmatched junction bases: 7. Germline V lookup: CDR1 MNHEY, CDR2 SMNVEV (reference sequence). CDR3 nucleotide sequence: TGTGCCAGCAGTTCCCACGGGACAGGGGGTGAGCCCCAGCATTTT. Protein product: CASSSHGTGGEPQHF.

This clonotype has more than one count but fewer than ten. V usage is TRBV7-2 and J usage is TRBJ2-7; D is undetermined. CDR1 and CDR2 from the germline V gene are SGHTA and FQGNSA. Trimming removed 5 bases from V and 0 bases from J, with 5 bases in between. CDR3 length equals 12 residues. CDR3 sequence reads: CASSVSSYEQYF. The CDR3 coding sequence is TGTGCCAGCAGCGTGAGCTCCTACGAGCAGTACTTC.

Only a few counts were recorded for this clonotype. The chain employs TRBV7-9 and TRBJ1-5; D gene uncertain. Between the trimmed V and J ends, which lost 1 base and 2 bases, there was a span of 9 bases. The germline gives CDR1 SEHNR, CDR2 FQNEAQ (reference sequence). This CDR3 region has 15 residues. CDR3 residues: CASSLVGSGNQPQHF. CDR3 in DNA: TGTGCCAGCAGCTTAGTGGGGAGTGGCAATCAGCCCCAGCATTTT.

This chain uses TRBV4-3 with TRBJ1-2; no reliable D call. V was trimmed by 1 base and J by 2 bases, leaving 8 bases between them. Germline V gene sequence: CDR1 LGHNA, CDR2 YSLEER. The CDR3 covers 14 residues. For the CDR3, the DNA is TGCGCCAGCAGCCAAGGACGGCTAAACTATGGCTACACCTTC. Its protein is CASSQGRLNYGYTF.

This clonotype was observed at least ten times. The V gene is TRBV29-1, the J gene TRBJ1-1; TRBD1 aligns across 10 bases. The CDR3 is 13 residues long. V lost 7 bases and J lost 5; bases outside the gene matches: 7. Germline CDR1 is SQVTM and CDR2 is ANQGSEA. The CDR3 protein is CSATGTGDTEAFF. CDR3 bases: TGCAGCGCAACCGGGACAGGGGATACTGAAGCTTTCTTT.

This clonotype was seen more than once but under ten times. The V gene is TRBV5-1, the J gene TRBJ1-1; the D gene is possibly TRBD1 (5 bases). Trimming shortened V by 1 base and J by 3 bases, and 19 bases separated the two germline ends. CDR3 size: 17 residues. In germline, CDR1 is SGHRS, CDR2 YFSETQ. CDR3 amino acids: CASSLTRNVGGDTEAFF. The CDR3 region has the DNA TGCGCCAGCAGCTTGACTCGTAACGTGGGGGGAGACACTGAAGCTTTCTTT.

The rearrangement joins TRBV5-1 to TRBJ2-3, with D hard to call. Germline assignment: CDR1 SGHRS and CDR2 YFSETQ. The CDR3 length is 12 residues. Trimming stripped 3 bases from V and 6 bases from J, with 8 bases between. The CDR3 DNA is TGCGCCAGCAGCTCCCGGTGGGATACGCAGTATTTT. As protein: CASSSRWDTQYF.

The rearrangement uses TRBV6-6 and TRBJ1-1, with D possibly matching TRBD1 (5 bases). The CDR3 is 14 residues long. V was pared by 6 bases and J by 1 base, with 12 bases between. Germline V gene lookup returns CDR1 MNHNY and CDR2 SVGAGI (reference sequence). The CDR3 loop reads CASSQWGGNTEAFF. DNA for the CDR3: TGTGCCAGCAGCCAGTGGGGGGGGAACACTGAAGCTTTCTTT.